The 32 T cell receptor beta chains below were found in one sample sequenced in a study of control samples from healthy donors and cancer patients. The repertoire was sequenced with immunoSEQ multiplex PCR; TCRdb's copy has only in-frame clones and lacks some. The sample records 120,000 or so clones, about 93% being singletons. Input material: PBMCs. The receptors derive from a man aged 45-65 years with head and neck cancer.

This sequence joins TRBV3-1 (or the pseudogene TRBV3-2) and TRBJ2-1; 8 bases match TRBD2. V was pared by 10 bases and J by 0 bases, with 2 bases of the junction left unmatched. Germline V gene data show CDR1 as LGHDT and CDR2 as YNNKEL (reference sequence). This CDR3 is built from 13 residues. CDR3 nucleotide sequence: TGTGCCACCGGGGGGGTCTCCTACAATGAGCAGTTCTTC. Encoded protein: CATGGVSYNEQFF.

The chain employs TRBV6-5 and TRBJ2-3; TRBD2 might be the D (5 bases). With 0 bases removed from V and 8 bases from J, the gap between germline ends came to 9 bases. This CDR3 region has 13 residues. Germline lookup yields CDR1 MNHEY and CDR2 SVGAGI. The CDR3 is CASSYSAAGTQYF. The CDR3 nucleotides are TGTGCCAGCAGTTACTCAGCTGCGGGTACGCAGTATTTT.

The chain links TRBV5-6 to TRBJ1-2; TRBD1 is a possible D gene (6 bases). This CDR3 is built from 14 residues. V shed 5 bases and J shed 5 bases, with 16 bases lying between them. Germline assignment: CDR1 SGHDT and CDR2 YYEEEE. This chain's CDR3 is CASSSDSRLYGYTF. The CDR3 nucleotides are TGTGCCAGCAGTTCGGACAGCCGGCTATATGGCTACACCTTC.

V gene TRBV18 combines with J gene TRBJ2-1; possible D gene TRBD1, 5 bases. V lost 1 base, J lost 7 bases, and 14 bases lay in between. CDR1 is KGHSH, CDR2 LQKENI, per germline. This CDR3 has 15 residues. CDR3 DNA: TGTGCCAGCTCACCACAGGGGAAAGGTGGTAATGAGCAGTTCTTC. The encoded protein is CASSPQGKGGNEQFF. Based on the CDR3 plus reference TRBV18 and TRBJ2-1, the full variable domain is NAGVMQNPRHLVRRRGQEARLRCSPMKGHSHVYWYRQLPEEGLKFMVYLQKENIIDESGMPKERFSAEFPKEGPSILRIQQVVRGDSAAYFCASSPQGKGGNEQFFGPGTRLTVL.

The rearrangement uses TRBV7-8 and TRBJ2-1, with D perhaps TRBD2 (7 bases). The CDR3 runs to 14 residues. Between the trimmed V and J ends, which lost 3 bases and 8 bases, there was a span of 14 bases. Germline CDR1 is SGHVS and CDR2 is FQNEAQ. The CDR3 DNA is TGTGCCAGCAGCTTTGGGGGGGGCCGGGATGAGCAGTTCTTC. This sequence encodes CASSFGGGRDEQFF.

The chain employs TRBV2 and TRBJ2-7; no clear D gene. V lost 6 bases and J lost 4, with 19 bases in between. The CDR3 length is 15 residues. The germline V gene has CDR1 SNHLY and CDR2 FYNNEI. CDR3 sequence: CASREPSGPEYEQYF. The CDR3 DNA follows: TGTGCCAGCAGAGAGCCCTCCGGGCCTGAATACGAGCAGTACTTC. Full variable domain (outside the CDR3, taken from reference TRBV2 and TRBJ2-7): EPEVTQTPSHQVTQMGQEVILRCVPISNHLYFYWYRQILGQKVEFLVSFYNNEISEKSEIFDDQFSVERPDGSNFTLKIRSTKLEDSAMYFCASREPSGPEYEQYFGPGTRLTVT.

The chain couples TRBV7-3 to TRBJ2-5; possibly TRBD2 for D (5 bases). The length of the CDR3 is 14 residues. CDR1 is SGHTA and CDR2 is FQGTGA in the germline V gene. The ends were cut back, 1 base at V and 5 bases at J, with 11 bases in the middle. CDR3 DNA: TGTGCCAGCAGCTTAAGTCCTAGCATTGAGACCCAGTACTTC. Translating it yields CASSLSPSIETQYF.

Here the CDR3 DNA reads TGTGCCTGTATTAGATCACCCCTCCACTTT. Its translation: CACIRSPLHF. This chain uses TRBV30 with TRBJ1-6, with D uncertain. V was cut by 6 bases and J by 10 bases, with 7 bases left in between. This CDR3 has 10 amino acids. Looked up from germline, CDR1 is GTSNPN and CDR2 is SVGIG (reference sequence).

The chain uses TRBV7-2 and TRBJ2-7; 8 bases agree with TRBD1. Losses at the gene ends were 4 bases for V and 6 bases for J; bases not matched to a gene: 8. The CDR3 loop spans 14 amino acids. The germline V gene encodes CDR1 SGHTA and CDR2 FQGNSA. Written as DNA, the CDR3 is TGTGCCAGCAGCTCGGACAGGGCCGTCGCCGAGCAGTACTTC. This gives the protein CASSSDRAVAEQYF.

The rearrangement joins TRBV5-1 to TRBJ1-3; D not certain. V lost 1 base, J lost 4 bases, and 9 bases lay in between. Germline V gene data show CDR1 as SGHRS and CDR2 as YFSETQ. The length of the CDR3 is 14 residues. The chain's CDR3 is CASSLSTPGNTIYF. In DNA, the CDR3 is TGCGCCAGCAGCTTGAGCACCCCCGGAAACACCATATATTTT.

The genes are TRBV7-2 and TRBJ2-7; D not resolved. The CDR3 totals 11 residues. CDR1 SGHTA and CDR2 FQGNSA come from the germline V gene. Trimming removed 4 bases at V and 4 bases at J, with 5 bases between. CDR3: CASSSRYEQYF. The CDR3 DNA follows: TGTGCCAGCAGCTCACGGTACGAGCAGTACTTC.

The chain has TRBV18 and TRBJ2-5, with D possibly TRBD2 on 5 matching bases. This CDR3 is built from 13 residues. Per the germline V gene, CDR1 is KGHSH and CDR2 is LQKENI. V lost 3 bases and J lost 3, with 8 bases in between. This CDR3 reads CASSPRREETQYF. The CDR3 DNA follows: TGTGCCAGCTCACCTCGGCGGGAAGAGACCCAGTACTTC.

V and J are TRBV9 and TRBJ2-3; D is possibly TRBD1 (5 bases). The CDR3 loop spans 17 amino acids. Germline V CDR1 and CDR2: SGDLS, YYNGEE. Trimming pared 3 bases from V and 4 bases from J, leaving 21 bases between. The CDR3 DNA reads TGTGCCAGCAGCGCCCCTTTCGTCATGGGGCGGTCAGATACGCAGTATTTT. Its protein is CASSAPFVMGRSDTQYF. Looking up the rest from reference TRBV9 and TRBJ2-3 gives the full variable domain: DSGVTQTPKHLITATGQRVTLRCSPRSGDLSVYWYQQSLDQGLQFLIQYYNGEERAKGNILERFSAQQFPDLHSELNLSSLELGDSALYFCASSAPFVMGRSDTQYFGPGTRLTVL.

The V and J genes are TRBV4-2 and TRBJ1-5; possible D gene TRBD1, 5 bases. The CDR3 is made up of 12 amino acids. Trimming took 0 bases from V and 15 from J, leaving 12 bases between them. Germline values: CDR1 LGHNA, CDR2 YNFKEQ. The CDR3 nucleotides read TGTGCCAGCAGCCAAGATAGGTCAGGGTTGCATTTT. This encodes CASSQDRSGLHF.

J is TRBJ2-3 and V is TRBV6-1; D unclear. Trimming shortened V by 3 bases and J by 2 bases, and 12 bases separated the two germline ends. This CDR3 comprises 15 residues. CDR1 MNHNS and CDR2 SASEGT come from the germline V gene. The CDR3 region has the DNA TGTGCCAGCAGTGACCCCATTATTTTCACAGATACGCAGTATTTT. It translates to CASSDPIIFTDTQYF.

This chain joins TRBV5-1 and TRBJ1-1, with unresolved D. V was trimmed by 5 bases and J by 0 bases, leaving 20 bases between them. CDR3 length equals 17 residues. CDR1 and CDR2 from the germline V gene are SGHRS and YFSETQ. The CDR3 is CASRPSRNRPMNTEAFF. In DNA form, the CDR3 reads TGCGCCAGCAGGCCCAGCCGCAATCGGCCCATGAACACTGAAGCTTTCTTT.

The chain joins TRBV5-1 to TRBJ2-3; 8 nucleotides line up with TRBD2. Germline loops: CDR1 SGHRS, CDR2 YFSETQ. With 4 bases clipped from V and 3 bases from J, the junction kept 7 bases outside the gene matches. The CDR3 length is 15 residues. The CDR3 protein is CASSRGGSGTDTQYF. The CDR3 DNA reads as TGCGCCAGCAGCCGGGGGGGCTCTGGGACAGATACGCAGTATTTT. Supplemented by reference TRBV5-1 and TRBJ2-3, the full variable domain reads KAGVTQTPRYLIKTRGQQVTLSCSPISGHRSVSWYQQTPGQGLQFLFEYFSETQRNKGNFPGRFSGRQFSNSRSEMNVSTLELGDSALYLCASSRGGSGTDTQYFGPGTRLTVL.

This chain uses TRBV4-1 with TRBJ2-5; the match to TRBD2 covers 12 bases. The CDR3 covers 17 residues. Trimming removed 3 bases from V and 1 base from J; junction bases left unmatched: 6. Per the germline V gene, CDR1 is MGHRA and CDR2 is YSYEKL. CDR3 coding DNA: TGCGCCAGCAGCCAGGCTAGCGGGGGGGGCTTCCAAGAGACCCAGTACTTC. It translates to CASSQASGGGFQETQYF.

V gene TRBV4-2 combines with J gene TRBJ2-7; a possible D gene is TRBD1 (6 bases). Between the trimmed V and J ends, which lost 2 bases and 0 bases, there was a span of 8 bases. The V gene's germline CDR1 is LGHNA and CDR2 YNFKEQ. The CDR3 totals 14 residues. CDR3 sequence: CASSQTGISYEQYF. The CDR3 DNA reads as TGTGCCAGCAGCCAAACAGGGATCTCCTACGAGCAGTACTTC.

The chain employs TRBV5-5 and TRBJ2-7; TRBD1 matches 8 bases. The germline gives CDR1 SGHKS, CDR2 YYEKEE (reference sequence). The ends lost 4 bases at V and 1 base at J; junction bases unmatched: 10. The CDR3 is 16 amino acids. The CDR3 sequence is CASSPWQGAISYEQYF. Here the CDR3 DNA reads TGTGCCAGCAGCCCGTGGCAGGGGGCGATTTCCTACGAGCAGTACTTC. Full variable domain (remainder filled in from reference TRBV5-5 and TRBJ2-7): DAGVTQSPTHLIKTRGQQVTLRCSPISGHKSVSWYQQVLGQGPQFIFQYYEKEERGRGNFPDRFSARQFPNYSSELNVNALLLGDSALYLCASSPWQGAISYEQYFGPGTRLTVT.

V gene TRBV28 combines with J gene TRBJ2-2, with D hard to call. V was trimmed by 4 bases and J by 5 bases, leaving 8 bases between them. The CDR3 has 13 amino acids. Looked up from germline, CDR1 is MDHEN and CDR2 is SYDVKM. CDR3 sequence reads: CASSSYGTGELFF. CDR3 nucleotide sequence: TGTGCCAGCAGTTCTTACGGGACCGGGGAGCTGTTTTTT.

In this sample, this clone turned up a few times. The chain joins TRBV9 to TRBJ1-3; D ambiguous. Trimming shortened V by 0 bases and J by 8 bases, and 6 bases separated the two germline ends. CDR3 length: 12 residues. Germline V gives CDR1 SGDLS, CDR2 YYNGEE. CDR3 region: CASSVERDTIYF. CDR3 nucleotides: TGTGCCAGCAGCGTAGAGAGAGACACCATATATTTT.

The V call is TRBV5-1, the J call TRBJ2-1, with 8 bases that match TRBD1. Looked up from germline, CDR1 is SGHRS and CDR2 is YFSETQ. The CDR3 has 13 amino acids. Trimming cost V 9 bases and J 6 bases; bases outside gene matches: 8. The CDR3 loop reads CATRQGASNEQFF. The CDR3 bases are TGCGCCACCCGCCAGGGGGCTTCCAATGAGCAGTTCTTC. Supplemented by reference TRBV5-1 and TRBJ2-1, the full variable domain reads KAGVTQTPRYLIKTRGQQVTLSCSPISGHRSVSWYQQTPGQGLQFLFEYFSETQRNKGNFPGRFSGRQFSNSRSEMNVSTLELGDSALYLCATRQGASNEQFFGPGTRLTVL.

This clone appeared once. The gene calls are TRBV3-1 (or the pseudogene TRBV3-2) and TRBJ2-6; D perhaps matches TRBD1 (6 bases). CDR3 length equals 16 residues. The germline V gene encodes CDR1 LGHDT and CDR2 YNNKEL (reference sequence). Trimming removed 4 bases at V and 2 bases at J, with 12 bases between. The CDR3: CASSPQGLPGANVLTF. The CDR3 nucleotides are TGTGCCAGCAGCCCCCAGGGGCTTCCTGGGGCCAACGTCCTGACTTTC.

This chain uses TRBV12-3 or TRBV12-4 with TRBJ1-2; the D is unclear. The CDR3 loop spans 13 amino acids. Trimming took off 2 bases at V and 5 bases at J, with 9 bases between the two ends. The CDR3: CASSLTWQYGYTF. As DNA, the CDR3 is TGTGCCAGCAGTTTAACTTGGCAGTATGGCTACACCTTC.

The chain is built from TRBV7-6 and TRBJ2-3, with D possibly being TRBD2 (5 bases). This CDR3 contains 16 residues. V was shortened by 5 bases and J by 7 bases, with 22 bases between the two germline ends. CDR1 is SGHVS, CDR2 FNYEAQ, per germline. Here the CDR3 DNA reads TGTGCCAGCAGCGCCGGACCGGGGAGTTCGTTGAATACGCAGTATTTT. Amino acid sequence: CASSAGPGSSLNTQYF.

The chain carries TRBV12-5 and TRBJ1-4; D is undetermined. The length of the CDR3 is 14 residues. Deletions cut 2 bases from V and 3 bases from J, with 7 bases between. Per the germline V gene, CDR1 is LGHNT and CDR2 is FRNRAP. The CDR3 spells CASGLFGPNEKLFF. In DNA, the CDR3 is TGTGCTAGTGGTTTGTTTGGGCCTAATGAAAAACTGTTTTTT.

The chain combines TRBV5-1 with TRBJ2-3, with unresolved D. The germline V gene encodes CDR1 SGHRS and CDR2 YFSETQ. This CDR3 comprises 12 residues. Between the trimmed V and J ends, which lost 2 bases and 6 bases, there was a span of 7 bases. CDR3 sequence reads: CASSFRLDTQYF. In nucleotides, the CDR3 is TGCGCCAGCAGCTTTCGTCTCGATACGCAGTATTTT.

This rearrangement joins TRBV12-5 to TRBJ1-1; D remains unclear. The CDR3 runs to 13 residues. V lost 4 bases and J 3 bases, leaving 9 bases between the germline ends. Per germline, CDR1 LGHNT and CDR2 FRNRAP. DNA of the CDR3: TGTGCTAGTGGTTCACCCGTCCACACTGAAGCTTTCTTT. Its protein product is CASGSPVHTEAFF.

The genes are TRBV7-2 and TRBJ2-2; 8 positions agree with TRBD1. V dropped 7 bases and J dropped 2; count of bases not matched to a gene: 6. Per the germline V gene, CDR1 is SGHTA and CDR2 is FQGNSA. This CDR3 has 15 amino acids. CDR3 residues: CASIGGQVNTGELFF. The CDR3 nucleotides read TGTGCCAGCATCGGGGGACAGGTCAACACCGGGGAGCTGTTTTTT.

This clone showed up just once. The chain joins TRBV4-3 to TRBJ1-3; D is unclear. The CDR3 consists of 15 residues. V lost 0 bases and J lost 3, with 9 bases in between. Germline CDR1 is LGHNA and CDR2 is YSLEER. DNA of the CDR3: TGCGCCAGCAGCCAAGAAGTATCTTTTGGAAACACCATATATTTT. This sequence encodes CASSQEVSFGNTIYF.

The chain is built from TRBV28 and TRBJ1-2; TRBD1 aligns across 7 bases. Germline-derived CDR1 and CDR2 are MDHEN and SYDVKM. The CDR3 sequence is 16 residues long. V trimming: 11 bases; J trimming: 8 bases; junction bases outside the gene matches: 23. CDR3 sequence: CAAHRGQYMISRGYTF. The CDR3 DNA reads TGTGCCGCCCACCGGGGACAGTACATGATCAGCCGGGGCTACACCTTC.